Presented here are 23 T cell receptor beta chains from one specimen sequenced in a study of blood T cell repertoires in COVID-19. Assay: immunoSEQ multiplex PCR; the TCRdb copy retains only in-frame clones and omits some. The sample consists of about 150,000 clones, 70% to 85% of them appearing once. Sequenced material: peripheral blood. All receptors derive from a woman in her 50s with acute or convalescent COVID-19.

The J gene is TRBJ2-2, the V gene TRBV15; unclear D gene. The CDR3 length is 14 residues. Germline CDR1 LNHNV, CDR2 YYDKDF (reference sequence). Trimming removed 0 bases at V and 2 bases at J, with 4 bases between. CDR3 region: CATSRDVNTGELFF. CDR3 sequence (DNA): TGTGCCACCAGCAGAGATGTAAACACCGGGGAGCTGTTTTTT.

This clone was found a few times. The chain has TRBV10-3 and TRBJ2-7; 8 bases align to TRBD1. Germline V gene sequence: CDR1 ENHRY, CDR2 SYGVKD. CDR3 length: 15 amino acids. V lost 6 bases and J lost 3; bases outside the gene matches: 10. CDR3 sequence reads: CAIRTGAAGFYEQYF. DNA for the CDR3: TGTGCCATCAGGACAGGGGCGGCGGGATTCTACGAGCAGTACTTC.

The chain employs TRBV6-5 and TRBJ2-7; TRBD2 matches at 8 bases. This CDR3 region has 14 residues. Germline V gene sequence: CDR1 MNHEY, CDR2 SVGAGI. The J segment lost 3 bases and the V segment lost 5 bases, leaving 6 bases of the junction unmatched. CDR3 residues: CASSRTSGSYEQYF. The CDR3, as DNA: TGTGCCAGCAGTCGCACTAGCGGCAGCTACGAGCAGTACTTC.

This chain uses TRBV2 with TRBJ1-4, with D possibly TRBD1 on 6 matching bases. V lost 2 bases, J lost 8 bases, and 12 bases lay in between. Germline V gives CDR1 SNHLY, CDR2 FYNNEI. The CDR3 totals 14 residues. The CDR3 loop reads CASSETGWGEKLFF. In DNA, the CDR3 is TGTGCCAGCAGTGAAACAGGGTGGGGCGAAAAACTGTTTTTT. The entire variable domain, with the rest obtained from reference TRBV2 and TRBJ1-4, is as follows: EPEVTQTPSHQVTQMGQEVILRCVPISNHLYFYWYRQILGQKVEFLVSFYNNEISEKSEIFDDQFSVERPDGSNFTLKIRSTKLEDSAMYFCASSETGWGEKLFFGSGTQLSVL.

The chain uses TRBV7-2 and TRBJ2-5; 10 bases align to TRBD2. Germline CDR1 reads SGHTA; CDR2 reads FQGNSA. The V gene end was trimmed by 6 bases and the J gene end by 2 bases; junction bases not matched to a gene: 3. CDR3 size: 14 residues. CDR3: CASSPTSGQETQYF. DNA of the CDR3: TGTGCCAGCAGTCCGACTAGCGGGCAAGAGACCCAGTACTTC.

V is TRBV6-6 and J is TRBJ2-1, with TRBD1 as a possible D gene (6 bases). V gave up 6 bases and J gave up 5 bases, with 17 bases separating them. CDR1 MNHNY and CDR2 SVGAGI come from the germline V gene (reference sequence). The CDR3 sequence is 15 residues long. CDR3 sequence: CASSKQGTINNEQFF. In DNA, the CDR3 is TGTGCCAGCAGCAAACAAGGGACAATAAACAATGAGCAGTTCTTC.

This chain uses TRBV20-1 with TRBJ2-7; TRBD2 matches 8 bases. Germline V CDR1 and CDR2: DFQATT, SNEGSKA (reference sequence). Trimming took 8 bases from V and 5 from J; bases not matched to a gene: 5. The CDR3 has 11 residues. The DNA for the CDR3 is TGCAGTCCTACTAGCGGCCACGAGCAGTACTTC. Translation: CSPTSGHEQYF.

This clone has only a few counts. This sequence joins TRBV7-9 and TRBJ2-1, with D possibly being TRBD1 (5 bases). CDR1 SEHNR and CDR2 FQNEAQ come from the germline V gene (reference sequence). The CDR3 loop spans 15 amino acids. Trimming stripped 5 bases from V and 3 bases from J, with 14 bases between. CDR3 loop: CASSATEDLYNEQFF. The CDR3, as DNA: TGTGCCAGCAGCGCGACAGAGGACCTCTACAATGAGCAGTTCTTC.

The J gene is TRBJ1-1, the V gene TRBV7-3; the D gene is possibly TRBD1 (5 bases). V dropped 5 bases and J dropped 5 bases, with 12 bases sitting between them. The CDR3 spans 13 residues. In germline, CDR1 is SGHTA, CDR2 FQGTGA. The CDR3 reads CASSTGAGTEAFF. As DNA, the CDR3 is TGTGCCAGCAGCACAGGTGCGGGGACTGAAGCTTTCTTT.

The CDR3 coding sequence is TGTGCCAGCTCTTACATCGGAAACACCATATATTTT. It specifies CASSYIGNTIYF. This chain connects TRBV12-3 or TRBV12-4 to TRBJ1-3; D is unclear. CDR3 length equals 12 residues. The V and J ends lost 8 bases and 4 bases respectively, with 9 bases between them.

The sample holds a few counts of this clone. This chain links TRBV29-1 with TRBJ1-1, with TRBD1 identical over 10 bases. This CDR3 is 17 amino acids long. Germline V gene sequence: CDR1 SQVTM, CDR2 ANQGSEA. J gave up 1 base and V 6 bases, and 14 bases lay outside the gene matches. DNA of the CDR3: TGCAGCGTGTCACCCGGGACAGGGGCCCCGAAGAACACTGAAGCTTTCTTT. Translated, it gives CSVSPGTGAPKNTEAFF.

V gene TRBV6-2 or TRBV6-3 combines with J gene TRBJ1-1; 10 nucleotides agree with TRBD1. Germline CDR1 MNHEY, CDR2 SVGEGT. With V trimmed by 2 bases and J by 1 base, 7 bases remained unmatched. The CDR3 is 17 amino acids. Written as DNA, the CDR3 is TGTGCCAGCAGTTACGCGGGACAGGGGAATGGGAACACTGAAGCTTTCTTT. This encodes CASSYAGQGNGNTEAFF.

The chain's CDR3 is CASSQPGADTQYF. CDR3 in DNA: TGTGCCAGCAGCCAACCGGGGGCAGATACGCAGTATTTT. The chain carries TRBV3-1 (or the pseudogene TRBV3-2) and TRBJ2-3; D is perhaps TRBD2 (6 bases). Trimming removed 2 bases from V and 4 bases from J, with 7 bases in between. CDR1 and CDR2 (germline): LGHDT, YNNKEL (reference sequence). There are 13 residues in the CDR3.

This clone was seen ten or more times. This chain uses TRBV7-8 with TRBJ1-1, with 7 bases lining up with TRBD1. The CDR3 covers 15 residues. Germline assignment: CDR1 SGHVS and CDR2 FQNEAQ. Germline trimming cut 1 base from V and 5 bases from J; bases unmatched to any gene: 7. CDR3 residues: CASSLVTGPGTEAFF. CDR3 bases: TGTGCCAGCAGCTTAGTGACAGGGCCAGGGACTGAAGCTTTCTTT. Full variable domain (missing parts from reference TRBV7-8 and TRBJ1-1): GAGVSQSPRYKVAKRGQDVALRCDPISGHVSLFWYQQALGQGPEFLTYFQNEAQLDKSGLPSDRFFAERPEGSVSTLKIQRTQQEDSAVYLCASSLVTGPGTEAFFGQGTRLTVV.

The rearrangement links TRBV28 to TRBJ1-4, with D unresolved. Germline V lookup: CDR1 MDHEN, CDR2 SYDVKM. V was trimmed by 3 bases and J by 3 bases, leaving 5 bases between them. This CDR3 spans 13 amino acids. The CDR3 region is CASSFPANEKLFF. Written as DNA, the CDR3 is TGTGCCAGCAGTTTCCCAGCTAATGAAAAACTGTTTTTT.

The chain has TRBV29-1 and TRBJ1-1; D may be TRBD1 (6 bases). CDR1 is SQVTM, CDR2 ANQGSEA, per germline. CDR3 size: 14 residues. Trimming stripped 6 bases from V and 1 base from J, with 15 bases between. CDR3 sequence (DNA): TGCAGCGTGGGAACCGGGACACCGAACACTGAAGCTTTCTTT. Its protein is CSVGTGTPNTEAFF.

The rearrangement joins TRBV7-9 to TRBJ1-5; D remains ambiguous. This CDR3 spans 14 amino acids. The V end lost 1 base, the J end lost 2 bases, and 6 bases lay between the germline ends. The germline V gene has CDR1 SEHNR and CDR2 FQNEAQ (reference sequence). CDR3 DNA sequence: TGTGCCAGCAGCTTAGTCAGGCGCAATCAGCCCCAGCATTTT. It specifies CASSLVRRNQPQHF.

This CDR3 is CATSSDPKTGQETQYF. In DNA, the CDR3 is TGTGCCACCAGCAGCGACCCTAAGACGGGGCAAGAGACCCAGTACTTC. The J gene is TRBJ2-5, the V gene TRBV15; a possible D gene is TRBD2 (5 bases). Trimming took 3 bases from V and 2 from J, leaving 16 bases between them. CDR1 LNHNV and CDR2 YYDKDF come from the germline V gene (reference sequence). This CDR3 region has 16 residues.

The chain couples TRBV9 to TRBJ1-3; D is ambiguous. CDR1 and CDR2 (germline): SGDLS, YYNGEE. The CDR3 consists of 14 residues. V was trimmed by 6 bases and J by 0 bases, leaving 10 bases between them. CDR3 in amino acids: CASNGGSSGNTIYF. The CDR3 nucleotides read TGTGCCAGCAACGGAGGCAGCTCTGGAAACACCATATATTTT.

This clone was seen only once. The CDR3 protein is CASSSSLVVDSPLHF. The CDR3 nucleotides read TGTGCCAGCAGCTCTTCCCTAGTAGTAGATTCACCCCTCCACTTT. This chain connects TRBV7-8 to TRBJ1-6; D gene uncertain. CDR1 and CDR2 (germline): SGHVS, FQNEAQ. Trimming took 4 bases from V and 8 from J, leaving 15 bases between them. There are 15 residues in the CDR3.

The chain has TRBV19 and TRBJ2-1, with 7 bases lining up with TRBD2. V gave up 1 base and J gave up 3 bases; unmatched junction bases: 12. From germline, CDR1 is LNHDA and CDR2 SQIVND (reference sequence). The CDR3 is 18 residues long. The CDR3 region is CASSIGSGLADFYNEQFF. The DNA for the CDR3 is TGTGCCAGTAGTATAGGTTCAGGCCTAGCGGATTTCTACAATGAGCAGTTCTTC.

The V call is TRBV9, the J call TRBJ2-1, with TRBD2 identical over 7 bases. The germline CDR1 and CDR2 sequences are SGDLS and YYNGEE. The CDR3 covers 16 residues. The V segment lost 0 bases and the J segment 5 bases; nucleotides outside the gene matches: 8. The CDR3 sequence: CASSVAVGGPHNEQFF. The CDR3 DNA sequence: TGTGCCAGCAGCGTAGCCGTGGGAGGGCCCCACAATGAGCAGTTCTTC.

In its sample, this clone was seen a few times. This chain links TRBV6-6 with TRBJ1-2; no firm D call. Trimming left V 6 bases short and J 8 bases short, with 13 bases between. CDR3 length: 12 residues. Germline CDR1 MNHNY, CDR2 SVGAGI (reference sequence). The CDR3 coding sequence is TGTGCCAGCAGCCCCTCGGGGAACGGCTACACCTTC. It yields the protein CASSPSGNGYTF.